This T cell receptor (beta chain) was profiled in a study of T cells in tumors after PD-1 blockade. Looking at the study overall: Treatment was either pembrolizumab 200 mg every 3 weeks or cemiplimab 350 mg every 2 weeks.

Germline loops: CDR1 MNHEY, CDR2 SVGAGI. The V end lost 0 bases, the J end lost 9 bases, and 12 bases lay between the germline ends. The CDR3 contains 15 residues. Turning to this clone: No antigen is known for it.

Here immunoSEQ multiplex PCR was the method, and the copy in TCRdb shows in-frame clones only, minus some. The sample records roughly 15,000 clones, more than 65% being singletons. General study results and limits: Some novel exhausted tumor clones appeared in pre-treatment blood, suggesting peripheral recruitment.

The source is a human donor with basal cell carcinoma. The V gene is TRBV6-5, the J gene TRBJ1-6; D is perhaps TRBD1 (6 bases). The material was PBMCs, obtained after anti-PD-1 treatment. The CDR3 region has the DNA TGTGCCAGCAGTTACTCGAGTCAGGGGTCTTCACCCCTCCACTTT. Amino acid sequence: CASSYSSQGSSPLHF.